This TCR beta chain was captured in a study of T cell responses to AZD1222 COVID-19 vaccine. Points on this clone: Its specificity is unknown.

CDR1 and CDR2 from the germline V gene are SNHLY and FYNNEI. V dropped 10 bases and J dropped 6 bases, with 19 bases sitting between them. The CDR3 is 13 amino acids. Whole-study results and caveats: Unmutated regions of variants are reportedly targeted by nearly half of spike-specific TCRs. Researchers report vaccine-associated CD4 TCRs spanning spike, with dominance at 160-218 and 743-854.

Libraries were prepared by immunoSEQ multiplex PCR; TCRdb keeps only in-frame clonotypes and omits some of them. Among approximately 140,000 clones listed, around 93% were seen once. The sample was peripheral blood, taken 28 days after the second AZD1222 dose. This rearrangement joins TRBV2 to TRBJ2-7; possible D gene TRBD1, 6 bases. The clonotype originates from an adult who received the AZD1222 COVID-19 vaccine. The CDR3 here is CATKARGPGEQYF. The CDR3 nucleotides are TGTGCCACCAAGGCCAGGGGTCCGGGCGAGCAGTACTTC.